The clone carrying this TCR beta chain was observed a handful of times. No antigen is known for it. This entry comes from a study of blood T cells in healthy people across ages. V gave up 1 base and J gave up 8 bases; unmatched junction bases: 6. CDR3 size: 15 residues. The germline V gene has CDR1 SGHTA and CDR2 FQGNSA. A J-beta primer mix and a sample-barcoded 5' primer were used in a second PCR of roughly 7 to 12 cycles. TCRdb ran MiXCR on the 5' RACE reads and lists one entry per CDR3 protein. The profile shows about 570,000 distinct CDR3 sequences, about 28% of them singletons. Broader study findings: Roughly linear declines in TCR beta diversity per million T cells occurred with age.

These data are also associated with another study on T cells of mothers and their children. As that study records: Second-round PCR products received sample barcodes and 2-4 random nucleotides from the M1S primer. Each child contributed roughly 3 million TCR beta CDR3 reads, while each mother contributed over 8.5 million.

The sequencing sample was made of blood. This chain uses TRBV7-2 with TRBJ2-1, with 9 nucleotides matching TRBD2. The TCR comes from a boy aged 2 to 10 in good health. The CDR3: CASSLVAGGPHEQFF. The CDR3 nucleotides read TGTGCCAGCAGCTTAGTGGCGGGAGGGCCCCATGAGCAGTTCTTC.